This T cell receptor beta chain was recovered during a study of CXCR3-negative and CXCR3-positive naive CD8 T cells. Findings and caveats of the study: Greater hydrophobicity was found in TRB CDR3s of CXCR3-positive naive cells than of CXCR3-negative naive cells.

Some 300,000 cells per CD8+ T cell subset were flow-sorted in triplicate. Note on this clonotype: The antigen remains undetermined.

UMI-labeled 5' RACE TRB cDNA libraries were prepared from the cells. TCRdb re-called the 5' RACE reads and shows each CDR3 protein once, DNA omitted. The sample has 130,000 to 150,000 distinct CDR3 sequences; the top ten hold roughly 0.28%. The receptor's source is a human donor in good health. Some clones in this sample may be carry-over from other donors' samples. The sequencing sample was made of naive CXCR3+ CD8+ T cells from blood. Subset in this sample: CD45RO-CCR7+CD27+CD95- naive CD8+ T cells expressing CXCR3 (TNR3+).

CDR3: CSVESGGPSYEQYF. V gene TRBV29-1 combines with J gene TRBJ2-7; no DNA is available, so the TRBD2 call from TCRdb remains unchecked. Germline V gene data show CDR1 as SQVTM and CDR2 as ANQGSEA. The CDR3 extends over 14 amino acids.